Below are 27 T cell receptor beta chains sequenced from a single sample in a study of cytomegalovirus exposure and HLA in healthy donors. PCR employed 60 Vbeta and 13 Jbeta primers. Here immunoSEQ multiplex PCR was the method, and the copy in TCRdb shows in-frame clones only, minus some. The sample yields 160,000 or so clones, almost 80% seen once. Sequenced sample: PBMCs. The receptors were sampled from a male donor in good health and CMV-seronegative.

This chain joins TRBV5-1 and TRBJ2-5; maybe TRBD2 (6 bases). Germline V gene sequence: CDR1 SGHRS, CDR2 YFSETQ. The CDR3 loop spans 14 amino acids. V gave up 0 bases and J gave up 1 base, with 7 bases separating them. CDR3 bases: TGCGCCAGCAGCTTGGTGCGGGGCCAAGAGACCCAGTACTTC. This encodes CASSLVRGQETQYF.

This clone was counted once. V gene TRBV6-1 combines with J gene TRBJ1-3; 10 bases are a match to TRBD1. The CDR3 totals 15 residues. Unmatched junction bases numbered 2, after V lost 6 bases and J lost 0 bases. Germline V lookup: CDR1 MNHNS, CDR2 SASEGT. Written as DNA, the CDR3 is TGTGCCAGCAGAGGACAGGGGGTCTCTGGAAACACCATATATTTT. This sequence encodes CASRGQGVSGNTIYF.

The CDR3 coding sequence is TGTGCCAGCAGTCACTATCAGCCCCCGACGGGTTTATCGGGACAGGGGGAGGACGAGCAGTACTTC. Its translation is CASSHYQPPTGLSGQGEDEQYF. The J gene is TRBJ2-5, the V gene TRBV27; 11 bases line up with TRBD1. The J call could be wrong; TRBJ2-7 is a better fit for the DNA end. This CDR3 has 22 amino acids. Per the germline V gene, CDR1 is MNHEY and CDR2 is SMNVEV (reference sequence).

The rearrangement links TRBV5-1 to TRBJ2-3; tentatively, D is TRBD1 (6 bases). Trimming shortened V by 0 bases and J by 4 bases, and 15 bases separated the two germline ends. The CDR3 runs to 16 residues. Germline-derived CDR1 and CDR2 are SGHRS and YFSETQ. The CDR3 reads CASSLARDTRPDTQYF. The CDR3 bases are TGCGCCAGCAGCTTGGCCCGGGACACCAGGCCAGATACGCAGTATTTT. The complete variable domain, with remaining parts taken from reference TRBV5-1 and TRBJ2-3, reads KAGVTQTPRYLIKTRGQQVTLSCSPISGHRSVSWYQQTPGQGLQFLFEYFSETQRNKGNFPGRFSGRQFSNSRSEMNVSTLELGDSALYLCASSLARDTRPDTQYFGPGTRLTVL.

The table lists this clone with a few counts. The genes are TRBV7-2 and TRBJ2-7; a possible D gene is TRBD1 (6 bases). The germline CDR1 and CDR2 sequences are SGHTA and FQGNSA. V gave up 10 bases and J gave up 0 bases, with 13 bases separating them. This CDR3 has 13 amino acids. The CDR3 loop is CATIRDNSYEQYF. DNA of the CDR3: TGTGCCACGATCCGGGACAACTCCTACGAGCAGTACTTC.

The chain has TRBV27 and TRBJ1-6, with TRBD1 matching 7 bases. The CDR3 extends over 18 amino acids. From germline, CDR1 is MNHEY and CDR2 SMNVEV (reference sequence). V was clipped by 1 base and J by 6 bases; unmatched bases: 12. The CDR3 protein is CASSLWAPLTGVNSPLHF. The CDR3, as DNA: TGTGCCAGCAGTTTATGGGCGCCGCTCACAGGGGTTAATTCACCCCTCCACTTT.

This clone was seen only a few times. The CDR3 DNA is TGTGCCAGCAGCTTGGGTGTAGACTCCTATGGCTACACCTTC. Residues: CASSLGVDSYGYTF. The V call is TRBV5-6, the J call TRBJ1-2; the D is unclear. The CDR3 contains 14 residues. Germline CDR1 is SGHDT and CDR2 is YYEEEE. V shed 0 bases and J shed 4 bases, with 10 bases lying between them. The full variable domain, rest sourced from reference TRBV5-6 and TRBJ1-2, is DAGVTQSPTHLIKTRGQQVTLRCSPKSGHDTVSWYQQALGQGPQFIFQYYEEEERQRGNFPDRFSGHQFPNYSSELNVNALLLGDSALYLCASSLGVDSYGYTFGSGTRLTVV.

The genes are TRBV11-2 and TRBJ1-2; a possible D gene is TRBD1 (5 bases). This CDR3 is built from 15 residues. V lost 6 bases and J lost 0, with 14 bases in between. Germline V gene sequence: CDR1 SGHAT, CDR2 FQNNGV. CDR3 protein: CASSPGKGSNYGYTF. In DNA, the CDR3 is TGTGCCAGCAGTCCCGGCAAGGGGTCTAACTATGGCTACACCTTC.

The gene calls are TRBV18 and TRBJ1-2; 10 bases align to TRBD1. The junction had 4 bases not matched to a gene; V was cut back by 3 bases and J by 3 bases. Germline assignment: CDR1 KGHSH and CDR2 LQKENI. The CDR3 sequence is 15 residues long. CDR3 DNA: TGTGCCAGCTCACCTCGGACAGGGGGAGACTATGGCTACACCTTC. It translates to CASSPRTGGDYGYTF.

Comments on this clone: This sample includes further DNA sequences coding for the same CDR3. The chain recombines TRBV5-1 with TRBJ2-7; 11 bases map to TRBD2. V lost 1 base to trimming and J lost 3 bases; unmatched junction nucleotides: 3. The CDR3 sequence is 15 residues long. The germline CDR1 and CDR2 sequences are SGHRS and YFSETQ. In DNA form, the CDR3 reads TGCGCCAGCAGCTTGTCGGGGACTAGCGGCTACGAGCAGTACTTC. It specifies CASSLSGTSGYEQYF. Filled out from reference TRBV5-1 and TRBJ2-7, the complete variable domain reads KAGVTQTPRYLIKTRGQQVTLSCSPISGHRSVSWYQQTPGQGLQFLFEYFSETQRNKGNFPGRFSGRQFSNSRSEMNVSTLELGDSALYLCASSLSGTSGYEQYFGPGTRLTVT.

The J gene is TRBJ2-1, the V gene TRBV5-1, with a possible D match to TRBD1 (6 bases). This CDR3 region has 15 residues. The V end was cut by 4 bases, the J end by 8 bases, with 19 bases between. Germline V gene data show CDR1 as SGHRS and CDR2 as YFSETQ. The CDR3 loop is CASSPSNRVGDEQFF. DNA for the CDR3: TGCGCCAGCAGCCCATCTAACAGGGTGGGCGATGAGCAGTTCTTC.

The chain joins TRBV27 to TRBJ2-7, with TRBD1 identical over 9 bases. With V trimmed by 4 bases and J by 2 bases, 6 bases remained unmatched. The germline V gene has CDR1 MNHEY and CDR2 SMNVEV (reference sequence). The CDR3 sequence is 15 residues long. CDR3 sequence (DNA): TGTGCCAGCAGTTCGACGGGACAGGGAACCTACGAGCAGTACTTC. Translation: CASSSTGQGTYEQYF.

V is TRBV21-1 and J is TRBJ2-7; TRBD1 is the table's D call and was not checked against the DNA. TRBV21-1 is shown as a pseudogene. This CDR3 is built from 15 residues. The CDR3 nucleotides read TGTGCCAGCAGCATAGCGGGGACATGTTGCTACGAGCAGTACTTC. Amino acid sequence: CASSIAGTCCYEQYF.

This chain uses TRBV7-2 with TRBJ2-1, with D possibly matching TRBD2 (5 bases). The CDR3 has 16 amino acids. Germline V gives CDR1 SGHTA, CDR2 FQGNSA. V lost 1 base and J lost 6, with 16 bases in between. The CDR3 sequence is CASSLDHGSAGNEQFF. The CDR3 DNA reads as TGTGCCAGCAGCTTAGATCATGGTAGCGCGGGCAATGAGCAGTTCTTC.

The rearrangement uses TRBV7-4 and TRBJ2-3; D is unclear. Germline CDR1 reads SGHVT; CDR2 reads SQSDAQ. The CDR3 is 13 amino acids. V lost 5 bases, J lost 0 bases, and 6 bases lay in between. In DNA, the CDR3 is TGTGCCAGCAGCGTGACTAGCACAGATACGCAGTATTTT. Amino acid sequence: CASSVTSTDTQYF.

CDR3 amino acids: CASSPLGNEQFF. The CDR3, as DNA: TGTGCCAGCAGCCCGCTAGGCAATGAGCAGTTCTTC. This chain connects TRBV11-2 to TRBJ2-1; D ambiguous. The CDR3 sequence is 12 residues long. Germline V gene data show CDR1 as SGHAT and CDR2 as FQNNGV. Trimming stripped 5 bases from V and 6 bases from J, with 8 bases between.

The chain recombines TRBV5-1 with TRBJ1-2, with 8 bases aligning to TRBD1. The V and J ends lost 7 bases and 5 bases, in that order; junction bases with no gene match: 7. The CDR3 spans 13 residues. The germline V gene encodes CDR1 SGHRS and CDR2 YFSETQ. CDR3 DNA: TGCGCCAGCCGCCTGGGACAGGCGTATGGCTACACCTTC. This gives the protein CASRLGQAYGYTF. Full variable domain (remainder filled in from reference TRBV5-1 and TRBJ1-2): KAGVTQTPRYLIKTRGQQVTLSCSPISGHRSVSWYQQTPGQGLQFLFEYFSETQRNKGNFPGRFSGRQFSNSRSEMNVSTLELGDSALYLCASRLGQAYGYTFGSGTRLTVV.

V and J are TRBV28 and TRBJ2-1; maybe TRBD2 (5 bases). CDR3 length equals 16 residues. Germline loops: CDR1 MDHEN, CDR2 SYDVKM. With 8 bases removed from V and 9 bases from J, the gap between germline ends came to 26 bases. The CDR3 protein is CASGPIGGSRRTEQFF. In nucleotides, the CDR3 is TGTGCCAGCGGTCCCATAGGTGGGAGTCGGCGGACTGAGCAGTTCTTC.

This clone was found once. The CDR3 protein is CASSERGGSYEQYF. The DNA for the CDR3 is TGCGCCAGCAGTGAGCGGGGGGGCTCCTACGAGCAGTACTTC. The chain couples TRBV10-1 to TRBJ2-7; 8 nucleotides align to TRBD2. The CDR3 is 14 residues long. V shed 2 bases, J shed 0 bases, and the junction held 0 bases outside the gene matches. Germline assignment: CDR1 WNHNN and CDR2 SYGVQD (reference sequence).

This clone was seen a handful of times. The chain has TRBV11-2 and TRBJ2-1; 10 positions agree with TRBD1. Germline CDR1 is SGHAT and CDR2 is FQNNGV. This CDR3 has 14 residues. Germline trimming cut 5 bases from V and 7 bases from J; bases unmatched to any gene: 5. The CDR3 sequence is CASSLWTGGNEQFF. DNA of the CDR3: TGTGCCAGCAGCCTCTGGACAGGGGGGAATGAGCAGTTCTTC.

This sequence joins TRBV30 and TRBJ2-7; 9 bases agree with TRBD1. CDR1 and CDR2 (germline): GTSNPN, SVGIG (reference sequence). Trimming at V came to 2 bases and at J to 5 bases, leaving 1 base not matched to a gene. The CDR3 runs 12 residues. The CDR3 reads CAWSRTGDEQYF. In DNA, the CDR3 is TGTGCCTGGAGTAGGACAGGGGACGAGCAGTACTTC.

J is TRBJ2-3 and V is TRBV4-3; D call uncertain. V was shortened by 2 bases and J by 1 base, with 13 bases between the two germline ends. This CDR3 comprises 16 residues. The V gene's germline CDR1 is LGHNA and CDR2 YSLEER. The CDR3 bases are TGCGCCAGCAGCCAATCCCTAGGCTTCGGCACAGATACGCAGTATTTT. Residues: CASSQSLGFGTDTQYF.

The chain employs TRBV6-6 and TRBJ1-6, with 8 positions matching TRBD1. CDR1 and CDR2 (germline): MNHNY, SVGAGI (reference sequence). V lost 10 bases and J lost 7; bases outside the gene matches: 6. The CDR3 loop spans 13 amino acids. CDR3 loop: CATTRDRNSPLHF. CDR3 DNA sequence: TGTGCCACGACCCGGGACAGGAATTCACCCCTCCACTTT.

The chain employs TRBV9 and TRBJ1-4, with a tentative D call TRBD1 (6 bases). The CDR3 is 13 amino acids. The ends were cut back, 7 bases at V and 4 bases at J, with 11 bases in the middle. From germline, CDR1 is SGDLS and CDR2 YYNGEE. The CDR3 bases are TGTGCCAGCCAGGCAGGGGTTAATGAAAAACTGTTTTTT. Translation gives CASQAGVNEKLFF.

This clone showed up just a few times. This sequence joins TRBV6-1 and TRBJ2-3, with 9 bases lining up with TRBD1. This CDR3 comprises 15 residues. Unmatched junction bases numbered 10, after V lost 6 bases and J lost 6 bases. Germline-derived CDR1 and CDR2 are MNHNS and SASEGT. The CDR3 DNA is TGTGCCAGCAGGAGGGACAGGGAAGGGTGGGATACGCAGTATTTT. It is translated as CASRRDREGWDTQYF.

Of note for this clone: This sample also contains other DNA sequences that code for the same CDR3. The chain combines TRBV7-3 with TRBJ2-5; TRBD2 is a possible D gene (6 bases). The length of the CDR3 is 13 residues. The germline V gene has CDR1 SGHTA and CDR2 FQGTGA. Trimming stripped 2 bases from V and 5 bases from J, with 9 bases between. CDR3 sequence: CASSLRGGETQYF. In DNA, the CDR3 is TGTGCCAGCAGCTTACGGGGAGGTGAGACCCAGTACTTC.

The chain joins TRBV30 to TRBJ2-1, with 8 bases that match TRBD2. Germline V gene lookup returns CDR1 GTSNPN and CDR2 SVGIG (reference sequence). CDR3 length: 14 residues. With V trimmed by 0 bases and J by 9 bases, 7 bases remained unmatched. The CDR3 spells CAWSVLAASLEQFF. The CDR3 nucleotides are TGTGCCTGGAGTGTACTAGCGGCTTCCCTTGAGCAGTTCTTC.